This T cell receptor beta chain was sequenced in a study of control samples from healthy donors and cancer patients. The assay was immunoSEQ multiplex PCR, and TCRdb's table has in-frame clones only and misses some. This sample yields tens of thousands of clones, of which approximately 92% are seen a single time; roughly 0.8% belongs to the top ten. The germline V gene has CDR1 MNHEY and CDR2 SVGAGI. The CDR3 consists of 15 residues. The V and J ends lost 4 bases and 5 bases, in that order; junction bases with no gene match: 6. The chain has TRBV6-5 and TRBJ1-5; 9 bases fit TRBD1. Source material: PBMCs. The source of this sequence is a man aged 30-40 years with colorectal cancer. CDR3 protein: CASSSGTGQHQPQHF. CDR3 nucleotides: TGTGCCAGCAGTTCTGGGACAGGGCAACATCAGCCCCAGCATTTT.